This T cell receptor beta chain stems from a study of graft-versus-host responses after intestinal transplantation. This clone was picked up one time. Clones were sequenced by immunoSEQ multiplex PCR, and TCRdb holds only the in-frame ones, with some missing. This table holds 15,000 to 20,000 clones, about 87% found once. The CDR3 is 15 amino acids. CDR1 and CDR2 (germline): SGDLS, YYNGEE. The V end was cut by 0 bases, the J end by 0 bases, with 10 bases between. The material was PBMCs, obtained approximately 15 weeks after intestinal transplant. This clonotype was sampled from a human patient who received an intestinal transplant, so some T cells may come from the graft donor. The rearrangement uses TRBV9 and TRBJ2-7; TRBD2 might be the D (6 bases). CDR3 sequence reads: CASSVGDSPSYEQYF. The CDR3 coding sequence is TGTGCCAGCAGCGTAGGGGACTCCCCCTCCTACGAGCAGTACTTC.